A single sample gave rise to the 28 T cell receptor beta chains below, sequenced in a study of beta chain features in type 1 diabetes. The study reverse transcribed the entire isolated RNA, so it sequenced expressed TCRB transcripts. Assay: immunoSEQ multiplex PCR; the TCRdb copy retains only in-frame clones and omits some. The sample holds some 500,000 clones; about an eighth are singletons and the top ten take about 0.045%. The sequenced material came from naive CD4+ T cells from blood. These TCRs come from a woman between 18 and 30 years old in good health.

This clone has a handful of counts. The chain has TRBV5-1 and TRBJ1-1; D not resolved. This CDR3 has 15 residues. V shed 1 base and J shed 1 base, with 11 bases lying between them. CDR1 and CDR2 (germline): SGHRS, YFSETQ. The chain's CDR3 is CASSLSGSRNTEAFF. In nucleotides, the CDR3 is TGCGCCAGCAGCTTGTCGGGCTCCAGGAACACTGAAGCTTTCTTT.

V and J are TRBV6-5 and TRBJ1-2; TRBD1 is a possible D gene (5 bases). CDR1 and CDR2 from the germline V gene are MNHEY and SVGAGI. The V end lost 4 bases, the J end lost 6 bases, and 18 bases lay between the germline ends. The CDR3 runs to 15 residues. The CDR3 region has the DNA TGTGCCAGCAGTTGGACCGGGACCGCCAAGAATGGCTACACCTTC. Translated: CASSWTGTAKNGYTF.

This clone was seen a few times. This rearrangement joins TRBV5-4 to TRBJ2-3; 11 bases are shared with TRBD2. The CDR3 is made up of 15 amino acids. Trimming cost V 4 bases and J 6 bases; bases outside gene matches: 7. Germline V lookup: CDR1 SGHNT, CDR2 YYREEE (reference sequence). As DNA, the CDR3 is TGTGCCAGCAGCCGGATAGCGGGGGGGGCGGATACGCAGTATTTT. Amino acid sequence: CASSRIAGGADTQYF.

This clone was detected only a few times. This rearrangement joins TRBV7-2 to TRBJ2-5, with D perhaps TRBD2 (5 bases). This CDR3 contains 15 residues. Germline loops: CDR1 SGHTA, CDR2 FQGNSA. V lost 2 bases, J lost 5 bases, and 15 bases lay in between. CDR3 residues: CASSLTPLALETQYF. The DNA of the CDR3 is TGTGCCAGCAGCTTAACACCTCTAGCACTGGAGACCCAGTACTTC.

The rearrangement uses TRBV23-1 and TRBJ2-7; D gene uncertain. TRBV23-1 is reported as an ORF; its role is uncertain. Trimming left V 2 bases short and J 9 bases short, with 14 bases between. This CDR3 spans 13 amino acids. The CDR3 is CASSQPPYCRQYV. The CDR3 DNA reads as TGCGCCAGCAGTCAACCCCCCTACTGCCGGCAGTACGTC.

The V call is TRBV7-7, the J call TRBJ2-5; 8 bases are shared with TRBD1. From germline, CDR1 is SSHAT and CDR2 FNYEAQ (reference sequence). Unmatched junction bases numbered 3, after V lost 4 bases and J lost 5 bases. CDR3 length: 13 amino acids. The CDR3 DNA sequence: TGTGCCAGCAGCTCGGGACAGGCGGAGACCCAGTACTTC. It translates to CASSSGQAETQYF.

V and J are TRBV15 and TRBJ1-4; D is possibly TRBD1 (6 bases). The germline V gene has CDR1 LNHNV and CDR2 YYDKDF (reference sequence). This CDR3 region has 19 residues. Trimming removed 0 bases at V and 0 bases at J, with 17 bases between. Written as DNA, the CDR3 is TGTGCCACCAGCAGAGATACAGGGTATTACTCTGCAACTAATGAAAAACTGTTTTTT. Translated: CATSRDTGYYSATNEKLFF.

This clone turned up a few times. The rearrangement joins TRBV5-4 to TRBJ2-1; 7 nucleotides align to TRBD2. J gave up 4 bases and V 6 bases, and 7 bases lay outside the gene matches. CDR1 is SGHNT, CDR2 YYREEE, per germline (reference sequence). The CDR3 contains 14 residues. The CDR3, as DNA: TGTGCCAGCAATGGCGGGGACTATTACAATGAGCAGTTCTTC. The encoded protein is CASNGGDYYNEQFF.

This clone came up many times. Other DNA sequences in the same sample also yield this CDR3. This chain joins TRBV29-1 and TRBJ2-1; D may be TRBD2 (5 bases). The CDR3 runs to 10 residues. Germline CDR1 reads SQVTM; CDR2 reads ANQGSEA. Trimming cost V 5 bases and J 10 bases, with 9 bases left between them. The CDR3 here is CSVRGGEQFF. CDR3 nucleotide sequence: TGCAGCGTTCGGGGTGGGGAGCAGTTCTTC.

This chain joins TRBV29-1 and TRBJ1-2; D uncertain. The CDR3 length is 13 residues. The germline CDR1 and CDR2 sequences are SQVTM and ANQGSEA. V lost 4 bases and J 4 bases, leaving 13 bases between the germline ends. DNA of the CDR3: TGCAGCGTTGTAGAAGGTCGTGGCTATGGCTACACCTTC. Encoded protein: CSVVEGRGYGYTF.

Regarding this clone: Other DNA variants within this sample encode the same CDR3. The rearrangement links TRBV9 to TRBJ1-2; D not certain. Germline lookup yields CDR1 SGDLS and CDR2 YYNGEE. CDR3 size: 14 residues. V lost 0 bases and J lost 1, with 7 bases in between. Here the CDR3 reads CASSVAGSNYGYTF. As DNA, the CDR3 is TGTGCCAGCAGCGTAGCTGGCAGTAACTATGGCTACACCTTC.

The sample holds a few counts of this clone. The chain uses TRBV10-3 and TRBJ2-2, with TRBD1 matching 9 bases. The ends lost 2 bases at V and 3 bases at J; junction bases unmatched: 4. The CDR3 is made up of 16 amino acids. Per germline, CDR1 ENHRY and CDR2 SYGVKD. As DNA, the CDR3 is TGTGCCATCAGTGAGCCCGGGACAGGGCACACCGGGGAGCTGTTTTTT. This encodes CAISEPGTGHTGELFF.

The V and J genes are TRBV4-1 and TRBJ2-5, with TRBD2 matching 10 bases. The CDR3 has 16 amino acids. From germline, CDR1 is MGHRA and CDR2 YSYEKL. Trimming at V came to 2 bases and at J to 5 bases, leaving 8 bases not matched to a gene. The DNA of the CDR3 is TGCGCCAGCAGCCAACCCAGCGGGGGGGCCTTGGAGACCCAGTACTTC. It is translated as CASSQPSGGALETQYF.

The V gene is TRBV29-1, the J gene TRBJ2-1; no clear D. Between the trimmed V and J ends, which lost 7 bases and 0 bases, there was a span of 16 bases. The CDR3 extends over 15 amino acids. The V gene's germline CDR1 is SQVTM and CDR2 ANQGSEA. The DNA of the CDR3 is TGCAGCGGCAGCCGACCGCTAAGCTCCTACAATGAGCAGTTCTTC. Its translation is CSGSRPLSSYNEQFF.

This clone was seen more than once but under ten times. The chain carries TRBV18 and TRBJ1-1; perhaps TRBD1 as D (5 bases). Germline CDR1 and CDR2: KGHSH and LQKENI. The V gene lost 5 bases and the J gene lost 8 bases, with 12 bases spanning the gap. The CDR3 has 12 amino acids. The CDR3 loop is CASSSGTAEAFF. The CDR3 DNA follows: TGTGCCAGCTCATCCGGGACGGCAGAAGCTTTCTTT. The variable domain in full, completed from reference TRBV18 and TRBJ1-1, reads NAGVMQNPRHLVRRRGQEARLRCSPMKGHSHVYWYRQLPEEGLKFMVYLQKENIIDESGMPKERFSAEFPKEGPSILRIQQVVRGDSAAYFCASSSGTAEAFFGQGTRLTVV.

The chain combines TRBV28 with TRBJ2-2, with unresolved D. Trimming took off 6 bases at V and 7 bases at J, with 9 bases between the two ends. From germline, CDR1 is MDHEN and CDR2 SYDVKM. The CDR3 totals 12 residues. The CDR3 DNA follows: TGTGCCAGCAGAGATTGGAACGGGGAGCTGTTTTTT. Its translation: CASRDWNGELFF.

This clone was seen a few times. The chain carries TRBV7-8 and TRBJ2-3; TRBD1 might be the D (5 bases). The length of the CDR3 is 13 residues. The V end was cut by 6 bases, the J end by 5 bases, with 12 bases between. The germline CDR1 and CDR2 sequences are SGHVS and FQNEAQ. The CDR3 loop reads CASRPSGKDTQYF. The CDR3 nucleotides are TGTGCCAGCAGACCCTCAGGGAAAGATACGCAGTATTTT.

This chain connects TRBV18 to TRBJ2-2, with 7 bases identical to TRBD2. Germline assignment: CDR1 KGHSH and CDR2 LQKENI. The CDR3 has 15 amino acids. V was clipped by 3 bases and J by 5 bases; unmatched bases: 6. CDR3 nucleotides: TGTGCCAGCTCACCGCGATTCGGGGGGACCGGGGAGCTGTTTTTT. Amino acids: CASSPRFGGTGELFF.

This clone appeared a few times. This sequence joins TRBV27 and TRBJ2-5, with 7 bases aligning to TRBD1. The CDR3 sequence is 13 residues long. V lost 6 bases, J lost 9 bases, and 10 bases stayed unmatched. CDR1 is MNHEY, CDR2 SMNVEV, per germline (reference sequence). The CDR3 bases are TGTGCCAGCAGAATTAGACTACAGGGGTCCCAGTACTTC. The encoded protein is CASRIRLQGSQYF.

The V and J genes are TRBV2 and TRBJ2-5; a weak D match, TRBD2 (5 bases). CDR3 length equals 12 residues. Germline assignment: CDR1 SNHLY and CDR2 FYNNEI. V lost 7 bases and J 2 bases, leaving 8 bases between the germline ends. The CDR3 here is CASNEGQETQYF. The CDR3, as DNA: TGTGCCAGCAACGAGGGTCAAGAGACCCAGTACTTC.

In its sample, this clone was seen a few times. This chain joins TRBV18 and TRBJ2-7, with 7 bases that match TRBD2. Germline trimming cut 1 base from V and 6 bases from J; bases unmatched to any gene: 6. The CDR3 extends over 14 amino acids. CDR1 is KGHSH, CDR2 LQKENI, per germline. CDR3 DNA: TGTGCCAGCTCACCACTGGACCGACTAGCCGAGCAGTACTTC. This translates into CASSPLDRLAEQYF.

The CDR3 DNA reads TGTGCCAGCAGCCCAAGGACAGGGCACTACGAGCAGTACGTC. This encodes CASSPRTGHYEQYV. The rearrangement uses TRBV7-8 and TRBJ2-7; 8 nucleotides align to TRBD1. V trimming: 5 bases; J trimming: 3 bases; junction bases outside the gene matches: 6. Germline CDR1 reads SGHVS; CDR2 reads FQNEAQ. This CDR3 comprises 14 residues.

This clone appeared a few times. This chain connects TRBV28 to TRBJ2-6, with a tentative D call TRBD1 (5 bases). This CDR3 is built from 20 residues. Trimming took off 2 bases at V and 2 bases at J, with 22 bases between the two ends. Germline lookup yields CDR1 MDHEN and CDR2 SYDVKM. The CDR3, as DNA: TGTGCCAGCAGTTTACGTCCCAGGACATGGATAAGGGCTGGGGCCAACGTCCTGACTTTC. The encoded protein is CASSLRPRTWIRAGANVLTF.

The gene calls are TRBV27 and TRBJ2-5; 8 bases align to TRBD1. The CDR3 runs 15 residues. Germline loops: CDR1 MNHEY, CDR2 SMNVEV (reference sequence). V shed 6 bases and J 5 bases; nucleotides not matched to a gene: 11. The CDR3 loop reads CASSLGTGPWETQYF. The CDR3 coding sequence is TGTGCCAGCAGCCTGGGGACAGGTCCCTGGGAGACCCAGTACTTC.

This clone was counted only a few times. The rearrangement joins TRBV5-4 to TRBJ2-3; D call uncertain. V lost 0 bases and J lost 4, with 9 bases in between. The CDR3 runs 14 residues. The germline gives CDR1 SGHNT, CDR2 YYREEE (reference sequence). CDR3 DNA sequence: TGTGCCAGCAGCTTGGACTCTAGGGCAGATACGCAGTATTTT. It is translated as CASSLDSRADTQYF.

This sequence joins TRBV19 and TRBJ2-5, with D possibly being TRBD2 (5 bases). CDR1 and CDR2 from the germline V gene are LNHDA and SQIVND (reference sequence). Trimming stripped 2 bases from V and 4 bases from J, with 8 bases between. The CDR3 loop spans 13 amino acids. CDR3 nucleotide sequence: TGTGCCAGTAGTATAACGGCGGGAGAGACCCAGTACTTC. Protein sequence: CASSITAGETQYF.

In its sample, this clone was seen a few times. The rearrangement joins TRBV25-1 to TRBJ1-2; 8 nucleotides line up with TRBD1. J lost 7 bases, V lost 5 bases, and 15 bases had no gene match. CDR3 length: 16 amino acids. Germline V gene data show CDR1 as MGHDK and CDR2 as SYGVNS. The CDR3 DNA is TGTGCCAGCAGTCCCCTGGTGAGGACAGGGAAGTTTGGCTACACCTTC. This sequence encodes CASSPLVRTGKFGYTF.

This clone was picked up a small number of times. The chain combines TRBV28 with TRBJ2-5; the D gene is possibly TRBD1 (6 bases). Per germline, CDR1 MDHEN and CDR2 SYDVKM. CDR3 length: 12 amino acids. V dropped 6 bases and J dropped 5 bases, with 10 bases sitting between them. The CDR3 region is CASSETGETQYF. In DNA, the CDR3 is TGTGCCAGCAGCGAAACAGGGGAGACCCAGTACTTC.